These T cell receptor beta chains were read from a single sample in a study of blood T cell repertoires in COVID-19. The repertoire was sequenced with immunoSEQ multiplex PCR; TCRdb's copy has only in-frame clones and lacks some. Seen here are around 16,000 clones, approximately 91% observed once, and the top ten hold 20% to 25%. The sample taken for sequencing was peripheral blood. The receptors come from a man aged 60-69 years with acute or convalescent COVID-19. Both conserved end residues are part of each CDR3. D genes are given only for firm matches. Some rows have no size entry. The others give once, few or many, or a class for an expanded clone.

size: once; V: TRBV20-1; D: -; J: TRBJ2-7; CDR3: CSAREEWEQYF; DNA: TGCAGTGCTAGAGAGGAGTGGGAGCAGTACTTC
size: -; V: TRBV28; D: -; J: TRBJ2-4; CDR3: CASSSPSPKNIQYF; DNA: TGTGCCAGCAGTTCCCCGAGTCCCAAAAACATTCAGTACTTC
size: -; V: TRBV6-2/TRBV6-3; D: TRBD2; J: TRBJ2-2; CDR3: CASSTGTSGRVGELFF; DNA: TGTGCCAGCAGTACCGGGACTAGCGGGAGGGTCGGGGAGCTGTTTTTT
size: once; V: TRBV5-4; D: TRBD1; J: TRBJ1-2; CDR3: CASSLDRGSYGYTF; DNA: TGTGCCAGCAGCTTGGACAGGGGGAGCTATGGCTACACCTTC
size: -; V: TRBV4-2; D: TRBD2; J: TRBJ2-2; CDR3: CAGKLAGGLNTGELFF; DNA: TGTGCCGGCAAACTAGCGGGAGGATTGAACACCGGGGAGCTGTTTTTT
size: -; V: TRBV7-9; D: TRBD2; J: TRBJ2-7; CDR3: CASASPGGMTYEQYF; DNA: TGTGCCAGCGCCTCGCCGGGGGGGATGACCTACGAGCAGTACTTC
size: -; V: TRBV7-6; D: -; J: TRBJ2-5; CDR3: CASSAFSAGVLETQYF; DNA: TGTGCCAGCAGCGCCTTCTCGGCAGGGGTCCTAGAGACCCAGTACTTC
size: -; V: TRBV5-6; D: TRBD2; J: TRBJ2-2; CDR3: CASSLDKRGVTGELFF; DNA: TGTGCCAGCAGCTTGGATAAGCGGGGGGTTACCGGGGAGCTGTTTTTT
size: -; V: TRBV6-4; D: TRBD2; J: TRBJ2-2; CDR3: CASSEGTSRDAGELFF; DNA: TGTGCCAGCAGTGAGGGGACTAGTCGGGACGCCGGGGAGCTGTTTTTT
size: -; V: TRBV5-1; D: TRBD1; J: TRBJ1-2; CDR3: CASSLEAGGLYGYTF; DNA: TGCGCCAGCAGCTTGGAGGCAGGGGGCCTCTATGGCTACACCTTC
size: -; V: TRBV28; D: TRBD2; J: TRBJ2-3; CDR3: CASSLLSGSGTDTQYF; DNA: TGTGCCAGCAGTTTGCTTAGCGGGAGTGGCACAGATACGCAGTATTTT
size: -; V: TRBV5-1; D: -; J: TRBJ1-4; CDR3: CASSLNGGIAEKLFF; DNA: TGCGCCAGCAGCTTGAATGGGGGCATAGCTGAAAAACTGTTTTTT
size: -; V: TRBV3-1/TRBV3-2; D: TRBD1; J: TRBJ2-5; CDR3: CASSQMGQVIETQYF; DNA: TGTGCCAGCAGCCAGATGGGACAGGTCATAGAGACCCAGTACTTC
size: -; V: TRBV25-1; D: TRBD1; J: TRBJ1-2; CDR3: CASSRGGQGVRAYGYTF; DNA: TGTGCCAGCAGTAGAGGCGGACAGGGGGTTCGGGCCTATGGCTACACCTTC
size: -; V: TRBV19; D: TRBD1; J: TRBJ1-5; CDR3: CASGGQGGMQPQHF; DNA: TGTGCCAGTGGTGGACAGGGAGGAATGCAGCCCCAGCATTTT
size: once; V: TRBV4-1; D: TRBD1; J: TRBJ1-1; CDR3: CASSQGEAQGALQEAFF; DNA: TGCGCCAGCAGCCAAGGGGAGGCACAGGGGGCGCTTCAAGAGGCTTTCTTT
size: hyperexpanded; V: TRBV5-1; D: -; J: TRBJ1-1; CDR3: CASSLAPGRDEAFF; DNA: TGCGCCAGCAGCTTGGCTCCAGGGCGGGATGAAGCTTTCTTT
size: -; V: TRBV24-1; D: TRBD1; J: TRBJ2-5; CDR3: CATSDSRDRRETQYF; DNA: TGTGCCACCAGTGACTCGAGGGACAGAAGAGAGACCCAGTACTTC
size: -; V: TRBV10-3; D: -; J: TRBJ2-3; CDR3: CASTGSTDTQYF; DNA: TGTGCCAGCACAGGGAGCACAGATACGCAGTATTTT
size: once; V: TRBV5-1; D: -; J: TRBJ2-1; CDR3: CASSLGGGGSNEQFF; DNA: TGCGCCAGCAGCTTAGGGGGAGGCGGGAGCAATGAGCAGTTCTTC
size: -; V: TRBV10-1; D: TRBD2; J: TRBJ2-7; CDR3: CASSAGTSGYEQYF; DNA: TGCGCCAGCAGTGCCGGGACTAGCGGCTACGAGCAGTACTTC
size: -; V: TRBV11-1; D: -; J: TRBJ2-3; CDR3: CASSFGGSIPDTQYF; DNA: TGTGCCAGCAGCTTTGGCGGGTCTATCCCAGATACGCAGTATTTT
size: -; V: TRBV7-3; D: -; J: TRBJ2-5; CDR3: CASSLASAPRETQYF; DNA: TGTGCCAGCAGCTTAGCGTCAGCCCCTAGGGAGACCCAGTACTTC
size: -; V: TRBV19; D: -; J: TRBJ1-2; CDR3: CASSIGTLDFYGYTF; DNA: TGTGCCAGTAGTATCGGGACTCTCGATTTCTATGGCTACACCTTC
size: -; V: TRBV5-1; D: TRBD1; J: TRBJ2-5; CDR3: CASSPTGAQETQYF; DNA: TGCGCCAGCAGCCCTACAGGGGCCCAAGAGACCCAGTACTTC
size: -; V: TRBV3-1/TRBV3-2; D: -; J: TRBJ1-2; CDR3: CASSQAARTGHNYGYTF; DNA: TGTGCCAGCAGCCAAGCAGCCCGTACAGGACATAACTATGGCTACACCTTC
size: -; V: TRBV27; D: TRBD2; J: TRBJ2-1; CDR3: CASSSRTSGNYNEQFF; DNA: TGTGCCAGCAGTTCTCGGACTAGCGGGAACTACAATGAGCAGTTCTTC
size: -; V: TRBV3-1/TRBV3-2; D: -; J: TRBJ1-6; CDR3: CASSQESGQRNSPLHF; DNA: TGTGCCAGCAGCCAAGAAAGTGGACAGCGCAATTCACCCCTCCACTTT
size: -; V: TRBV5-4; D: -; J: TRBJ2-7; CDR3: CASSSGVRDLDEQYF; DNA: TGTGCCAGCAGCTCGGGGGTCCGGGATCTAGACGAGCAGTACTTC
size: -; V: TRBV10-3; D: TRBD2; J: TRBJ2-3; CDR3: CAISQGTRVADTQYF; DNA: TGTGCCATCAGCCAGGGGACTAGAGTGGCAGATACGCAGTATTTT
size: -; V: TRBV12-3/TRBV12-4; D: -; J: TRBJ1-1; CDR3: CASRAAQYTEAFF; DNA: TGTGCCAGCAGGGCGGCCCAGTACACTGAAGCTTTCTTT
size: -; V: TRBV3-1/TRBV3-2; D: TRBD2; J: TRBJ2-2; CDR3: CASSQGAGGPGTGELFF; DNA: TGTGCCAGCAGCCAAGGGGCGGGAGGGCCCGGGACCGGGGAGCTGTTTTTT
size: -; V: TRBV28; D: TRBD1; J: TRBJ1-5; CDR3: CASSSNRGDQPQHF; DNA: TGTGCCAGCAGTAGCAACAGGGGGGATCAGCCCCAGCATTTT
size: -; V: TRBV7-9; D: TRBD1; J: TRBJ1-1; CDR3: CASSPKADRTANRQAFF; DNA: TGTGCCAGCAGCCCTAAGGCGGACAGGACTGCAAATCGGCAAGCTTTCTTT
size: -; V: TRBV2; D: -; J: TRBJ2-3; CDR3: CASSPLRGLAGKFTDTQYF; DNA: TGTGCCAGCAGCCCACTCAGGGGGTTAGCGGGGAAATTTACAGATACGCAGTATTTT
size: once; V: TRBV3-1/TRBV3-2; D: TRBD1; J: TRBJ1-2; CDR3: CASSQDWAGGYGYTF; DNA: TGTGCCAGCAGCCAAGATTGGGCAGGGGGCTATGGCTACACCTTC
size: -; V: TRBV5-1; D: -; J: TRBJ1-1; CDR3: CASSLDAWSTEAFF; DNA: TGCGCCAGCAGCTTGGATGCATGGAGCACTGAAGCTTTCTTT
size: -; V: TRBV28; D: TRBD2; J: TRBJ2-1; CDR3: CASSGTSGRAYNEQFF; DNA: TGTGCCAGCAGCGGGACTAGCGGGAGGGCCTACAATGAGCAGTTCTTC
size: -; V: TRBV2; D: TRBD1; J: TRBJ2-3; CDR3: CASSPDRVGLGTQYF; DNA: TGTGCCAGCAGTCCGGACAGGGTGGGGCTAGGCACGCAGTATTTT
size: -; V: TRBV7-3; D: -; J: TRBJ2-2; CDR3: CASSLTGNTGELFF; DNA: TGTGCCAGCAGCTTGACAGGGAACACCGGGGAGCTGTTTTTT
size: -; V: TRBV24-1; D: -; J: TRBJ1-1; CDR3: CATSDFPGGVNTEAFF; DNA: TGTGCCACCAGTGATTTTCCGGGGGGGGTAAACACTGAAGCTTTCTTT
size: -; V: TRBV5-1; D: TRBD1; J: TRBJ2-1; CDR3: CASAGTGLGGEQFF; DNA: TGCGCCAGCGCCGGGACAGGGTTGGGGGGTGAGCAGTTCTTC